This T cell receptor beta chain was recorded in a study of T cell changes during pregnancy in multiple sclerosis. The ends were cut back, 6 bases at V and 4 bases at J, with 21 bases in the middle. The CDR3 covers 16 residues. Germline V lookup: CDR1 SGHTA, CDR2 FQGTGA. Profiled with immunoSEQ multiplex PCR; TCRdb holds only in-frame clones, not every one. The sample holds about 73,000 clones, around 92% seen once. This specimen was peripheral blood, taken in the third trimester of pregnancy. The chain uses TRBV7-3 and TRBJ2-5; D is possibly TRBD2 (6 bases). The receptor was derived from a female donor in good health, enrolled as a control in a pregnancy study. CDR3 nucleotide sequence: TGTGCCAGCAGATCCCGACTACTGGGAGGTTCAGAGACCCAGTACTTC. Amino acid sequence: CASRSRLLGGSETQYF.